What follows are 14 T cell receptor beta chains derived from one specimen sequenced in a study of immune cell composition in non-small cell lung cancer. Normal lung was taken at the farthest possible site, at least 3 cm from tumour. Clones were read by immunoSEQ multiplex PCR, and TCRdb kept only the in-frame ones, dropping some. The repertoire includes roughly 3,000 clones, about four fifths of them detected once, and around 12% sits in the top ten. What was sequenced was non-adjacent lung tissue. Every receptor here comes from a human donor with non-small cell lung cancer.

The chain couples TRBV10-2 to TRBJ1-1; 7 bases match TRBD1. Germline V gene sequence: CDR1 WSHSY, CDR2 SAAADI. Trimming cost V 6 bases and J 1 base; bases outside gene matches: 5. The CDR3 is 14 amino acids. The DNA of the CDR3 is TGCGCCAGCAGCAATAACAGGGGGAACACTGAAGCTTTCTTT. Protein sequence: CASSNNRGNTEAFF.

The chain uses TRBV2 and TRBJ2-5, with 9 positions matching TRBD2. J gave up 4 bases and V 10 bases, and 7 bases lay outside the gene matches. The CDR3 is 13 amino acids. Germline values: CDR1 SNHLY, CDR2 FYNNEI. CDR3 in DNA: TGTGCCATGACAAGAGCGGGAGGAGAGACCCAGTACTTC. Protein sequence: CAMTRAGGETQYF.

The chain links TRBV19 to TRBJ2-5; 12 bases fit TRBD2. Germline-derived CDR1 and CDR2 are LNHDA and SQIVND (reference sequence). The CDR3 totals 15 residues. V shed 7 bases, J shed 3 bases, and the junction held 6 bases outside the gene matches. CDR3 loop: CASKPGLAGKETQYF. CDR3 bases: TGTGCCAGTAAACCCGGACTAGCGGGGAAAGAGACCCAGTACTTC.

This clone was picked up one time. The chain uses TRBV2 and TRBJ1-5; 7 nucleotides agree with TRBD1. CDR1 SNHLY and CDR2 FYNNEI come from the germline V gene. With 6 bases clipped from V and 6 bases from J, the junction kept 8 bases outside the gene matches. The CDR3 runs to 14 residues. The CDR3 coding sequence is TGTGCCAGCAGGAAGGGGTCAGGGGGTCAGCCCCAGCATTTT. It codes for CASRKGSGGQPQHF.

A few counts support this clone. The CDR3 nucleotides read TGTGCCTGGGGCCTCTCTAGCGTTTCGAAGTTCTTC. Translating it yields CAWGLSSVSKFF. The chain carries TRBV30 and TRBJ2-1, with TRBD2 as a possible D gene (6 bases). The CDR3 totals 12 residues. The V gene's germline CDR1 is GTSNPN and CDR2 SVGIG (reference sequence). Deletions cut 5 bases from V and 14 bases from J, with 19 bases between.

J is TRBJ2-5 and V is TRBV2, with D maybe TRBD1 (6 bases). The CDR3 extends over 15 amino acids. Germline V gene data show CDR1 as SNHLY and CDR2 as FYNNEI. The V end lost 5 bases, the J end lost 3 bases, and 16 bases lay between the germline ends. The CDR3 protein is CASSPIQGWEETQYF. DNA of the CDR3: TGTGCCAGCAGTCCGATACAGGGTTGGGAAGAGACCCAGTACTTC. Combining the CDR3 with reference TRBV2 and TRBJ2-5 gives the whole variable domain EPEVTQTPSHQVTQMGQEVILRCVPISNHLYFYWYRQILGQKVEFLVSFYNNEISEKSEIFDDQFSVERPDGSNFTLKIRSTKLEDSAMYFCASSPIQGWEETQYFGPGTRLLVL.

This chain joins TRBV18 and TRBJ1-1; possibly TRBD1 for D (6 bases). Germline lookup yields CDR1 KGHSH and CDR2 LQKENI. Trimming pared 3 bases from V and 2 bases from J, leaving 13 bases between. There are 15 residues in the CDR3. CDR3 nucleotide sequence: TGTGCCAGCTCACCCACGAGGACAGCCAACACTGAAGCTTTCTTT. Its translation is CASSPTRTANTEAFF.

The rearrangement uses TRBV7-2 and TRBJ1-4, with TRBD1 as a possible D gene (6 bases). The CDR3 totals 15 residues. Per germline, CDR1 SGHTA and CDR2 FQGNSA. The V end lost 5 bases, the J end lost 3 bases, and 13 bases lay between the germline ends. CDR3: CASSQTQGANEKLFF. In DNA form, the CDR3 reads TGTGCCAGCAGCCAGACACAGGGAGCTAATGAAAAACTGTTTTTT.

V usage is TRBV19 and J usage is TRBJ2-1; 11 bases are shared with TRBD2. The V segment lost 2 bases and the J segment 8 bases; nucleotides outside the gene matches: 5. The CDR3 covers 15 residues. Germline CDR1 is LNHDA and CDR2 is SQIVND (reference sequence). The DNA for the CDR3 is TGTGCCAGTAGTATAACTAGCGGGAGTTTAGATGAGCAGTTCTTC. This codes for CASSITSGSLDEQFF. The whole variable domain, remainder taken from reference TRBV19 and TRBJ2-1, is DGGITQSPKYLFRKEGQNVTLSCEQNLNHDAMYWYRQDPGQGLRLIYYSQIVNDFQKGDIAEGYSVSREKKESFPLTVTSAQKNPTAFYLCASSITSGSLDEQFFGPGTRLTVL.

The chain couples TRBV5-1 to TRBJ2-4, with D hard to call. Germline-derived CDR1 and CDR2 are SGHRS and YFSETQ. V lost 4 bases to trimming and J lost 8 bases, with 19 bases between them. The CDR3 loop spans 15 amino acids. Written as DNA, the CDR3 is TGCGCCAGCAGCATGGGCAACGGGTATGAGGACATTCAGTACTTC. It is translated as CASSMGNGYEDIQYF.

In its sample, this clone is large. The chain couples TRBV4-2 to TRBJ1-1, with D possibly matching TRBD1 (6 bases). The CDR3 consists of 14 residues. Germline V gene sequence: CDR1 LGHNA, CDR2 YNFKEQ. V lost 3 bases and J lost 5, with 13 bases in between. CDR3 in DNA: TGTGCCAGCAGCCACCTCAAGAGGGGGACTGAAGCTTTCTTT. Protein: CASSHLKRGTEAFF.

CDR3 amino acids: CASSVVETGELFF. DNA of the CDR3: TGTGCCAGCAGCGTAGTAGAGACCGGGGAGCTGTTTTTT. The chain recombines TRBV9 with TRBJ2-2; D remains unclear. V lost 0 bases and J lost 5, with 5 bases in between. The germline gives CDR1 SGDLS, CDR2 YYNGEE. This CDR3 has 13 residues.

CDR3 nucleotide sequence: TGTGCCAGCAGTGACTTGGACAGGGGGCGCTACGAGCAGTACTTC. Encoded protein: CASSDLDRGRYEQYF. The chain links TRBV2 to TRBJ2-7, with 11 positions matching TRBD1. This CDR3 region has 15 residues. The V and J ends lost 3 bases and 3 bases, in that order; junction bases with no gene match: 4. Germline V gene sequence: CDR1 SNHLY, CDR2 FYNNEI.

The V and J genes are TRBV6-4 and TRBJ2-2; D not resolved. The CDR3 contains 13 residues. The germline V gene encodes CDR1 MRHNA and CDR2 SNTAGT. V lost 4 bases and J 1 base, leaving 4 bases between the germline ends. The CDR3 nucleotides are TGTGCCAGCAGTGCCTTGAACACCGGGGAGCTGTTTTTT. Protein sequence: CASSALNTGELFF.